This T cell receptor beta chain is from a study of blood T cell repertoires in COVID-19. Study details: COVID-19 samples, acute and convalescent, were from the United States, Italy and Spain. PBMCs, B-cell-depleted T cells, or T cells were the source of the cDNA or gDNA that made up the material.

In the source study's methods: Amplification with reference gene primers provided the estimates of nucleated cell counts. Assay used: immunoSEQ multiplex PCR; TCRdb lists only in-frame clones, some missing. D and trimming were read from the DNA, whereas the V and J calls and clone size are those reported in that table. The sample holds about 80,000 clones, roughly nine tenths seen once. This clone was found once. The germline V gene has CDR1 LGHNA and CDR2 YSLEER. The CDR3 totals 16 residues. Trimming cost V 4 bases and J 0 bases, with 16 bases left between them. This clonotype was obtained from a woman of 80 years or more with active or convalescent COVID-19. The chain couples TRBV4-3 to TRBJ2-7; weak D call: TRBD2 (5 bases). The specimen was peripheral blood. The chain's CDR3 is CASSRAHTGISYEQYF. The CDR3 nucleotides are TGCGCCAGCAGCCGAGCTCACACGGGGATCTCCTACGAGCAGTACTTC.